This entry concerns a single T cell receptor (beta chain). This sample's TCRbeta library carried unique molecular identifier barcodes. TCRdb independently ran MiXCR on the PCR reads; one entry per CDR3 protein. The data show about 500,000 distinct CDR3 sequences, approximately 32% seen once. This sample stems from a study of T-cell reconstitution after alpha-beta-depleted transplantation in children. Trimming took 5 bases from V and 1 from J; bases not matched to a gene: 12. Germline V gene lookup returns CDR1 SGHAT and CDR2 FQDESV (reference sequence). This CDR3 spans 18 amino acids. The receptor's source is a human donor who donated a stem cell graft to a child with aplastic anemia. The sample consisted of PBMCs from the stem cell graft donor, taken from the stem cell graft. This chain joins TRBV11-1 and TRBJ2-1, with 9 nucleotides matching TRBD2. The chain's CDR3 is CASSPKGGAGGSYNEQFF. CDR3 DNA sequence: TGTGCCAGCAGCCCGAAAGGGGGAGCGGGAGGTTCCTACAATGAGCAGTTCTTC.